Shown below are 27 T cell receptor beta chains from a single sample sequenced in a study of blood T cell repertoires in COVID-19. Assay used: immunoSEQ multiplex PCR; TCRdb lists only in-frame clones, some missing. The table has about 220,000 clones, roughly four fifths seen once. Input material: PBMCs or T cells enriched from blood (not recorded which). The receptors derive from a man in his forties who had recovered from COVID-19.

CDR3 protein: CASSLEQGRSYGYTF. The CDR3 DNA reads TGTGCCAGCAGCTTGGAGCAGGGAAGAAGCTATGGCTACACCTTC. The rearrangement uses TRBV5-6 and TRBJ1-2; TRBD1 is a possible D gene (5 bases). The CDR3 covers 15 residues. Germline V gene sequence: CDR1 SGHDT, CDR2 YYEEEE. V dropped 0 bases and J dropped 4 bases, with 13 bases sitting between them.

The chain combines TRBV28 with TRBJ1-2; no clear D. This CDR3 spans 15 amino acids. The V gene lost 6 bases and the J gene lost 0 bases, with 14 bases spanning the gap. From germline, CDR1 is MDHEN and CDR2 SYDVKM. The CDR3 sequence: CASSPDAGTNYGYTF. CDR3 nucleotide sequence: TGTGCCAGCAGCCCCGACGCGGGGACTAACTATGGCTACACCTTC.

V is TRBV10-3 and J is TRBJ1-1; TRBD1 might be the D (5 bases). Germline V gene sequence: CDR1 ENHRY, CDR2 SYGVKD. Trimming stripped 5 bases from V and 4 bases from J, with 14 bases between. The CDR3 spans 14 residues. DNA for the CDR3: TGTGCCATCAGTTCGATGGGGGGAACCACTGAAGCTTTCTTT. This translates into CAISSMGGTTEAFF.

V gene TRBV18 combines with J gene TRBJ2-6, with 11 positions matching TRBD1. This CDR3 contains 17 residues. Trimming cost V 6 bases and J 2 bases; bases outside gene matches: 6. CDR1 KGHSH and CDR2 LQKENI come from the germline V gene. DNA for the CDR3: TGTGCCAGCTCCCTCGGACAGGGGGCGCCTGGGGCCAACGTCCTGACTTTC. Translation gives CASSLGQGAPGANVLTF.

The rearrangement joins TRBV16 to TRBJ2-7; D is possibly TRBD1 (6 bases). Germline V gives CDR1 KGHSY, CDR2 FQNENV. The CDR3 contains 16 residues. Trimming cost V 7 bases and J 2 bases, with 21 bases left between them. The CDR3 nucleotides are TGTGCCAGCAACTCAATCAACAGGGATCTTACCTACGAGCAGTACTTC. As protein: CASNSINRDLTYEQYF. Using reference TRBV16 and TRBJ2-7 for the parts outside the CDR3, the full variable domain is GEEVAQTPKHLVRGEGQKAKLYCAPIKGHSYVFWYQQVLKNEFKFLISFQNENVFDETGMPKERFSAKCLPNSPCSLEIQATKLEDSAVYFCASNSINRDLTYEQYFGPGTRLTVT.

The chain links TRBV19 to TRBJ1-5; weak D call: TRBD1 (6 bases). The germline V and J ends were trimmed by 3 bases and 4 bases, with 10 bases remaining between them. Germline lookup yields CDR1 LNHDA and CDR2 SQIVND (reference sequence). This CDR3 is 14 amino acids long. CDR3 nucleotides: TGTGCCAGTAGTATGGGACAATTGAATCAGCCCCAGCATTTT. The encoded protein is CASSMGQLNQPQHF.

The chain links TRBV7-2 to TRBJ2-7, with D perhaps TRBD2 (6 bases). CDR3 size: 13 residues. Germline CDR1 SGHTA, CDR2 FQGNSA. The V and J ends lost 5 bases and 3 bases respectively, with 11 bases between them. CDR3 protein: CASSPGLYYEQYF. CDR3 in DNA: TGTGCCAGCAGCCCGGGACTGTACTACGAGCAGTACTTC.

This chain connects TRBV19 to TRBJ2-1; 8 bases match TRBD2. J lost 0 bases, V lost 6 bases, and 4 bases had no gene match. CDR1 and CDR2 (germline): LNHDA, SQIVND (reference sequence). The CDR3 is 15 residues long. CDR3 protein: CASRLSGSSYNEQFF. Here the CDR3 DNA reads TGTGCCAGTAGATTGAGCGGGAGCTCCTACAATGAGCAGTTCTTC.

V gene TRBV6-1 combines with J gene TRBJ1-2; a possible D gene is TRBD1 (5 bases). This CDR3 is built from 14 residues. V shed 0 bases and J shed 4 bases, with 9 bases lying between them. Germline CDR1 reads MNHNS; CDR2 reads SASEGT. Written as DNA, the CDR3 is TGTGCCAGCAGTGAAGCGACAGCTTCCTATGGCTACACCTTC. Its protein product is CASSEATASYGYTF.

V is TRBV2 and J is TRBJ2-5, with 9 bases aligning to TRBD1. V shed 8 bases, J shed 1 base, and the junction held 5 bases outside the gene matches. The CDR3 length is 14 residues. CDR1 is SNHLY, CDR2 FYNNEI, per germline. The CDR3 DNA reads as TGTGCCAGCCTCTCGGGACAGGGCCAAGAGACCCAGTACTTC. It translates to CASLSGQGQETQYF.

V gene TRBV5-1 combines with J gene TRBJ2-5; 12 bases agree with TRBD2. The V segment lost 3 bases and the J segment 3 bases; nucleotides outside the gene matches: 6. CDR1 is SGHRS, CDR2 YFSETQ, per germline. The CDR3 loop spans 16 amino acids. The CDR3 DNA follows: TGCGCCAGCAGCTCTGGACTAGCGGGACCCAAAGAGACCCAGTACTTC. This gives the protein CASSSGLAGPKETQYF. The full variable domain, completed using reference TRBV5-1 and TRBJ2-5, is KAGVTQTPRYLIKTRGQQVTLSCSPISGHRSVSWYQQTPGQGLQFLFEYFSETQRNKGNFPGRFSGRQFSNSRSEMNVSTLELGDSALYLCASSSGLAGPKETQYFGPGTRLLVL.

The chain employs TRBV2 and TRBJ2-7; 10 bases map to TRBD2. V shed 5 bases, J shed 3 bases, and the junction held 4 bases outside the gene matches. CDR1 and CDR2 (germline): SNHLY, FYNNEI. This CDR3 has 14 amino acids. Here the CDR3 reads CASSLAGAFYEQYF. The DNA for the CDR3 is TGTGCCAGCAGTCTAGCGGGGGCCTTCTACGAGCAGTACTTC.

The rearrangement uses TRBV5-6 and TRBJ2-1, with 9 nucleotides matching TRBD2. This CDR3 has 19 residues. Germline CDR1 SGHDT, CDR2 YYEEEE. The V segment lost 0 bases and the J segment 7 bases; nucleotides outside the gene matches: 17. CDR3 nucleotides: TGTGCCAGCAGCTTGGCCCGACGGCGCGGCGGGAGGGAAAGGAATGAGCAGTTCTTC. Translated: CASSLARRRGGRERNEQFF.

The chain links TRBV7-2 to TRBJ1-2, with TRBD1 matching 9 bases. With 5 bases clipped from V and 9 bases from J, the junction kept 7 bases outside the gene matches. This CDR3 region has 13 residues. Germline-derived CDR1 and CDR2 are SGHTA and FQGNSA. The CDR3 DNA reads as TGTGCCAGCAGCGCCCGACAGGGGGGTAGCTACACCTTC. This codes for CASSARQGGSYTF.

The gene calls are TRBV7-3 and TRBJ2-5; D may be TRBD2 (5 bases). Trimming took 1 base from V and 4 from J, leaving 10 bases between them. This CDR3 is built from 14 residues. CDR1 is SGHTA and CDR2 is FQGTGA in the germline V gene. The CDR3 sequence: CASSLSSSGETQYF. CDR3 nucleotides: TGTGCCAGCAGCTTAAGCTCCAGCGGAGAGACCCAGTACTTC.

This clone was found once. The chain carries TRBV29-1 and TRBJ1-1; no clear D gene. The V gene's germline CDR1 is SQVTM and CDR2 ANQGSEA. This CDR3 has 13 amino acids. Trimming cost V 7 bases and J 1 base, with 13 bases left between them. Written as DNA, the CDR3 is TGCAGCGCGTTAAGTGGGAGGAACACTGAAGCTTTCTTT. Its translation is CSALSGRNTEAFF.

The chain recombines TRBV4-1 with TRBJ2-3, with TRBD1 identical over 8 bases. With 3 bases clipped from V and 2 bases from J, the junction kept 4 bases outside the gene matches. Germline loops: CDR1 MGHRA, CDR2 YSYEKL. CDR3 length equals 15 residues. CDR3 in DNA: TGCGCCAGCAGCCACCCGGGACAGGTCACAGATACGCAGTATTTT. Residues: CASSHPGQVTDTQYF.

This clone was counted only a few times. V is TRBV30 and J is TRBJ2-2; 7 nucleotides match TRBD1. V trimming: 6 bases; J trimming: 2 bases; junction bases outside the gene matches: 6. The germline V gene has CDR1 GTSNPN and CDR2 SVGIG (reference sequence). The CDR3 extends over 14 amino acids. CDR3 sequence reads: CACTTGINTGELFF. The CDR3, as DNA: TGTGCCTGCACGACAGGGATCAACACCGGGGAGCTGTTTTTT.

This clone has a handful of counts. The chain carries TRBV5-1 and TRBJ2-7, with unresolved D. Germline V gene data show CDR1 as SGHRS and CDR2 as YFSETQ. The CDR3 length is 15 residues. Trimming took off 4 bases at V and 2 bases at J, with 16 bases between the two ends. Here the CDR3 DNA reads TGCGCCAGCAGCCGCTCCCCCATTCTAGCCTACGAGCAGTACTTC. This gives the protein CASSRSPILAYEQYF.

This chain connects TRBV4-3 to TRBJ2-3; D may be TRBD2 (5 bases). The germline V gene encodes CDR1 LGHNA and CDR2 YSLEER. Trimming stripped 0 bases from V and 6 bases from J, with 7 bases between. The CDR3 is made up of 13 amino acids. The CDR3 loop is CASSQEGGDTQYF. The CDR3, as DNA: TGCGCCAGCAGCCAAGAGGGCGGGGATACGCAGTATTTT.

This chain links TRBV11-1 with TRBJ1-2, with 7 bases aligning to TRBD1. The V gene's germline CDR1 is SGHAT and CDR2 FQDESV (reference sequence). Losses at the gene ends were 4 bases for V and 0 bases for J; bases not matched to a gene: 8. CDR3 size: 16 residues. CDR3 in amino acids: CASSSGQSFANYGYTF. CDR3 nucleotide sequence: TGTGCCAGCAGCTCGGGACAGTCCTTTGCTAACTATGGCTACACCTTC.

The genes are TRBV4-2 and TRBJ1-2; TRBD1 matches 10 bases. J gave up 8 bases and V 0 bases, and 6 bases lay outside the gene matches. The CDR3 loop spans 15 amino acids. Germline lookup yields CDR1 LGHNA and CDR2 YNFKEQ. The CDR3 nucleotides are TGTGCCAGCAGCCAAGATCGACAGGGGGCCAGGGGCTACACCTTC. As protein: CASSQDRQGARGYTF.

This clone was seen only a few times. This sequence joins TRBV7-3 and TRBJ1-2; D is perhaps TRBD1 (5 bases). The CDR3 extends over 13 amino acids. Germline loops: CDR1 SGHTA, CDR2 FQGTGA. The V and J ends lost 3 bases and 8 bases respectively, with 13 bases between them. CDR3 sequence (DNA): TGTGCCAGCAGCTTGGGGCAGGGAAGCGGCTACACCTTC. It translates to CASSLGQGSGYTF.

The chain employs TRBV11-2 and TRBJ2-5; maybe TRBD2 (6 bases). With 7 bases removed from V and 3 bases from J, the gap between germline ends came to 9 bases. This CDR3 has 12 amino acids. CDR1 is SGHAT and CDR2 is FQNNGV in the germline V gene. The CDR3: CASNIAEETQYF. CDR3 in DNA: TGTGCCAGCAACATAGCGGAAGAGACCCAGTACTTC.

This chain connects TRBV3-1 (or the pseudogene TRBV3-2) to TRBJ2-5; perhaps TRBD1 as D (6 bases). The CDR3 spans 13 residues. In germline, CDR1 is LGHDT, CDR2 YNNKEL (reference sequence). The germline V and J ends were trimmed by 4 bases and 1 base, with 7 bases remaining between them. The DNA of the CDR3 is TGTGCCAGCAGCCCAGGGGTCCAAGAGACCCAGTACTTC. Protein product: CASSPGVQETQYF.

The gene calls are TRBV5-1 and TRBJ1-5; the D gene is possibly TRBD1 (6 bases). The length of the CDR3 is 15 residues. The V end was cut by 1 base, the J end by 4 bases, with 12 bases between. CDR1 is SGHRS and CDR2 is YFSETQ in the germline V gene. CDR3 region: CASSLTSGANQPQHF. The DNA of the CDR3 is TGCGCCAGCAGCTTGACTTCAGGGGCTAATCAGCCCCAGCATTTT.

The genes are TRBV6-2 or TRBV6-3 and TRBJ2-7; 8 bases are a match to TRBD1. J was trimmed by 5 bases and V by 2 bases; bases with no gene match: 11. From germline, CDR1 is MNHEY and CDR2 SVGEGT. CDR3 length: 16 residues. The CDR3 DNA reads as TGTGCCAGCAGTTACCGTGGACAGGGCCCTCTCCACGAGCAGTACTTC. Its translation is CASSYRGQGPLHEQYF.